The 18 T cell receptor beta chains below all came from one sample that was sequenced in a study of cytomegalovirus exposure and HLA in healthy donors. Amplification used 60 Vbeta primers and 13 Jbeta primers. This table comes from immunoSEQ multiplex PCR, and its TCRdb copy is limited to in-frame clones, with some not included. The sample lists fewer than 120,000 clones, approximately 86% seen once, with 1.5% to 2% in the top ten. The sample consisted of PBMCs. Receptors originate from a man aged 40-49 years in good health and CMV-seronegative.

The count of this clone is one. V and J are TRBV29-1 and TRBJ2-3; D perhaps matches TRBD2 (6 bases). The CDR3 is made up of 13 amino acids. CDR1 SQVTM and CDR2 ANQGSEA come from the germline V gene. V was trimmed by 7 bases and J by 0 bases, leaving 11 bases between them. The CDR3 DNA sequence: TGCAGCGCCTCAAGCGGGAGCACAGATACGCAGTATTTT. It specifies CSASSGSTDTQYF.

The V call is TRBV5-5, the J call TRBJ1-1; 9 nucleotides agree with TRBD1. This CDR3 has 15 residues. Germline assignment: CDR1 SGHKS and CDR2 YYEKEE (reference sequence). V was clipped by 5 bases and J by 1 base; unmatched bases: 6. The CDR3 loop reads CASSFVQGANTEAFF. The CDR3 coding sequence is TGTGCCAGCAGTTTCGTACAGGGGGCGAACACTGAAGCTTTCTTT. Combining the CDR3 with reference TRBV5-5 and TRBJ1-1 gives the whole variable domain DAGVTQSPTHLIKTRGQQVTLRCSPISGHKSVSWYQQVLGQGPQFIFQYYEKEERGRGNFPDRFSARQFPNYSSELNVNALLLGDSALYLCASSFVQGANTEAFFGQGTRLTVV.

V is TRBV29-1 and J is TRBJ2-5; 10 bases line up with TRBD1. The germline V gene has CDR1 SQVTM and CDR2 ANQGSEA. This CDR3 has 13 residues. Trimming took 8 bases from V and 4 from J; bases not matched to a gene: 7. The DNA of the CDR3 is TGCAGCCTAGACAGGGGGCTTGGAGAGACCCAGTACTTC. It is translated as CSLDRGLGETQYF.

The rearrangement links TRBV6-6 to TRBJ2-7, with a possible D match to TRBD1 (5 bases). The CDR3 totals 15 residues. The germline V and J ends were trimmed by 4 bases and 2 bases, with 15 bases remaining between them. Germline assignment: CDR1 MNHNY and CDR2 SVGAGI (reference sequence). The CDR3 DNA is TGTGCCAGCAGTTTGGACATTTTCAAACCCTACGAGCAGTACTTC. Protein product: CASSLDIFKPYEQYF.

The chain links TRBV27 to TRBJ2-1, with 12 bases identical to TRBD1. CDR3 length: 14 residues. Per the germline V gene, CDR1 is MNHEY and CDR2 is SMNVEV (reference sequence). Germline trimming cut 6 bases from V and 11 bases from J; bases unmatched to any gene: 8. The chain's CDR3 is CASRKGGQGAKQFF. In DNA form, the CDR3 reads TGTGCCAGCAGAAAGGGGGGACAGGGGGCGAAGCAGTTCTTC.

V and J are TRBV18 and TRBJ1-6; 9 bases match TRBD1. The CDR3 is 14 residues long. The germline CDR1 and CDR2 sequences are KGHSH and LQKENI. The ends lost 3 bases at V and 7 bases at J; junction bases unmatched: 1. The CDR3 DNA is TGTGCCAGCTCACCGGACAGGGGCAATTCACCCCTCCACTTT. Amino acid sequence: CASSPDRGNSPLHF. The variable domain in full, with the rest retrieved from reference TRBV18 and TRBJ1-6, is NAGVMQNPRHLVRRRGQEARLRCSPMKGHSHVYWYRQLPEEGLKFMVYLQKENIIDESGMPKERFSAEFPKEGPSILRIQQVVRGDSAAYFCASSPDRGNSPLHFGNGTRLTVT.

This clone was detected once. The chain joins TRBV7-9 to TRBJ1-2; D ambiguous. CDR3 length equals 15 residues. Looked up from germline, CDR1 is SEHNR and CDR2 is FQNEAQ (reference sequence). The V end lost 5 bases, the J end lost 0 bases, and 13 bases lay between the germline ends. CDR3 in amino acids: CASSLTETSNYGYTF. The DNA of the CDR3 is TGTGCCAGCAGCCTGACGGAGACCTCTAACTATGGCTACACCTTC.

The chain couples TRBV5-6 to TRBJ1-5; D may be TRBD1 (5 bases). The CDR3 extends over 17 amino acids. Germline V gene sequence: CDR1 SGHDT, CDR2 YYEEEE. With 0 bases removed from V and 0 bases from J, the gap between germline ends came to 13 bases. The CDR3 DNA sequence: TGTGCCAGCAGCTTGGAGGGGTCGCAGAATAGCAATCAGCCCCAGCATTTT. Translating gives CASSLEGSQNSNQPQHF.

The chain carries TRBV6-4 and TRBJ1-1; D not certain. Germline-derived CDR1 and CDR2 are MRHNA and SNTAGT. This CDR3 has 14 amino acids. V was pared by 5 bases and J by 4 bases, with 14 bases between. CDR3 sequence: CASSPGVAVTEAFF. CDR3 DNA sequence: TGTGCCAGCAGTCCCGGGGTGGCCGTCACTGAAGCTTTCTTT.

The chain uses TRBV7-9 and TRBJ1-1, with D tentatively TRBD1 (6 bases). The germline V gene encodes CDR1 SEHNR and CDR2 FQNEAQ (reference sequence). Trimming stripped 5 bases from V and 0 bases from J, with 13 bases between. This CDR3 is built from 15 residues. The CDR3 loop is CASSPSRGMNTEAFF. Here the CDR3 DNA reads TGTGCCAGCAGCCCATCGAGGGGGATGAACACTGAAGCTTTCTTT.

The chain has TRBV7-7 and TRBJ2-2; 8 bases match TRBD2. The germline V gene encodes CDR1 SSHAT and CDR2 FNYEAQ (reference sequence). This CDR3 has 14 residues. J was trimmed by 5 bases and V by 5 bases; bases with no gene match: 4. The CDR3: CASSRGGRTGELFF. The CDR3 nucleotides read TGTGCCAGCAGCCGGGGGGGCCGGACCGGGGAGCTGTTTTTT.

V and J are TRBV5-1 and TRBJ1-1, with 7 positions matching TRBD1. This CDR3 has 14 amino acids. Trimming removed 0 bases from V and 7 bases from J; junction bases left unmatched: 6. Germline V gene lookup returns CDR1 SGHRS and CDR2 YFSETQ. The CDR3 sequence is CASSLENRGREAFF. DNA of the CDR3: TGCGCCAGCAGCTTGGAGAACAGGGGTCGTGAAGCTTTCTTT.

The chain carries TRBV10-3 and TRBJ1-1, with TRBD1 as a possible D gene (6 bases). Between the trimmed V and J ends, which lost 4 bases and 5 bases, there was a span of 8 bases. The CDR3 length is 12 residues. CDR1 is ENHRY and CDR2 is SYGVKD in the germline V gene. The DNA of the CDR3 is TGTGCCATCAGTGGGGGGCAGACTGAAGCTTTCTTT. It specifies CAISGGQTEAFF.

V gene TRBV13 combines with J gene TRBJ1-3, with 8 bases matching TRBD1. Per germline, CDR1 PRHDT and CDR2 FYEKMQ (reference sequence). The CDR3 length is 16 residues. The V and J ends lost 2 bases and 4 bases, in that order; junction bases with no gene match: 7. The CDR3 protein is CASSLLDRGPGNTIYF. In DNA, the CDR3 is TGTGCCAGCAGCTTACTAGACAGGGGACCCGGAAACACCATATATTTT. Together with reference TRBV13 and TRBJ1-3, the CDR3 gives the full variable domain: AAGVIQSPRHLIKEKRETATLKCYPIPRHDTVYWYQQGPGQDPQFLISFYEKMQSDKGSIPDRFSAQQFSDYHSELNMSSLELGDSALYFCASSLLDRGPGNTIYFGEGSWLTVV.

The chain uses TRBV30 and TRBJ1-1; maybe TRBD1 (6 bases). Germline V CDR1 and CDR2: GTSNPN, SVGIG (reference sequence). V was shortened by 0 bases and J by 7 bases, with 12 bases between the two germline ends. CDR3 size: 13 residues. CDR3 in DNA: TGTGCCTGGAGTGTCGGGGGGCTTGTTGAAGCTTTCTTT. Protein product: CAWSVGGLVEAFF. Complete variable domain (other parts from reference TRBV30 and TRBJ1-1): SQTIHQWPATLVQPVGSPLSLECTVEGTSNPNLYWYRQAAGRGLQLLFYSVGIGQISSEVPQNLSASRPQDRQFILSSKKLLLSDSGFYLCAWSVGGLVEAFFGQGTRLTVV.

The chain combines TRBV6-5 with TRBJ1-5, with D possibly matching TRBD1 (6 bases). This CDR3 spans 15 amino acids. Germline-derived CDR1 and CDR2 are MNHEY and SVGAGI. V lost 6 bases and J 2 bases, leaving 14 bases between the germline ends. The CDR3 DNA follows: TGTGCCAGCAGCTTACAGGGCGAAGGCAATCAGCCCCAGCATTTT. This codes for CASSLQGEGNQPQHF.

The chain is built from TRBV28 and TRBJ1-2; 11 bases are a match to TRBD1. This CDR3 is 17 amino acids long. Germline CDR1 MDHEN, CDR2 SYDVKM. The J segment lost 5 bases and the V segment lost 5 bases, leaving 13 bases of the junction unmatched. The CDR3 here is CASSLWDRGKLGYGYTF. DNA of the CDR3: TGTGCCAGCAGTCTCTGGGACAGGGGGAAACTGGGGTATGGCTACACCTTC.

This chain links TRBV7-9 with TRBJ1-6, with D perhaps TRBD1 (6 bases). This CDR3 contains 14 residues. Deletions cut 7 bases from V and 9 bases from J, with 16 bases between. The germline CDR1 and CDR2 sequences are SEHNR and FQNEAQ (reference sequence). CDR3 sequence: CASNRDRGASPLHF. CDR3 coding DNA: TGTGCCAGCAACAGGGACCGCGGAGCTTCACCCCTCCACTTT.